The 14 T cell receptor beta chains below were found in one sample sequenced in a study of spatial heterogeneity in lung cancer. The time point here: sample taken at primary tumor resection. Frozen PBMC, nontumor lung or tumor provided whole RNA, which was sequenced unsorted. TCRdb re-derived calls from the 5' RACE reads in MiXCR, one entry per CDR3 protein. The sample has about 45,000 distinct CDR3 sequences; about 12% are singletons. The source material was PBMCs, sampled at surgery. The receptors shown here come from a female donor with early-stage non-small cell lung cancer.

The genes are TRBV20-1 and TRBJ2-5; D tentatively fits TRBD1 or TRBD2 (6 bases each). CDR1 and CDR2 from the germline V gene are DFQATT and SNEGSKA (reference sequence). The CDR3 extends over 16 amino acids. Between the trimmed V and J ends, which lost 7 bases and 4 bases, there was a span of 25 bases. CDR3 DNA sequence: TGCAGTGGCACCCTCCCCGGGGGCCCCCGGCCAGAGACCCAGTACTTC. Amino acid sequence: CSGTLPGGPRPETQYF.

V is TRBV2 and J is TRBJ2-5; D is ambiguous. Trimming pared 7 bases from V and 2 bases from J, leaving 14 bases between. CDR1 and CDR2 (germline): SNHLY, FYNNEI. This CDR3 is built from 14 residues. CDR3: CASNSAAAQETQYF. For the CDR3, the DNA is TGTGCCAGCAATTCGGCGGCAGCTCAAGAGACCCAGTACTTC.

This clonotype was seen only a few times. The chain uses TRBV2 and TRBJ1-2; D is unclear. This CDR3 is built from 12 residues. Germline CDR1 SNHLY, CDR2 FYNNEI. V lost 7 bases and J lost 8, with 14 bases in between. The CDR3 nucleotides read TGTGCCAGCAACCCGGACTCGCCGGGCTACACCTTC. This sequence encodes CASNPDSPGYTF.

This clonotype was picked up many times. This rearrangement joins TRBV7-9 to TRBJ2-5, with a weak D call TRBD1 (6 bases). The CDR3 extends over 15 amino acids. Trimming left V 3 bases short and J 4 bases short, with 15 bases between. From germline, CDR1 is SEHNR and CDR2 FQNEAQ (reference sequence). The chain's CDR3 is CASSLGRGRLETQYF. CDR3 bases: TGTGCCAGCAGCTTGGGCAGGGGTCGTCTAGAGACCCAGTACTTC.

This clonotype was counted a few times. This chain links TRBV7-2 with TRBJ2-5, with a possible D match to TRBD2 (5 bases). The V gene lost 5 bases and the J gene lost 1 base, with 11 bases spanning the gap. Per the germline V gene, CDR1 is SGHTA and CDR2 is FQGNSA. The CDR3 spans 14 residues. CDR3 bases: TGTGCCAGCAGCCATTCGGGATCCCAAGAGACCCAGTACTTC. This codes for CASSHSGSQETQYF.

This clonotype was counted only a few times. The chain employs TRBV2 and TRBJ2-7; possible D gene TRBD2, 6 bases. CDR1 SNHLY and CDR2 FYNNEI come from the germline V gene. V was clipped by 1 base and J by 7 bases, with 14 bases between them. This CDR3 is 14 amino acids long. DNA of the CDR3: TGTGCCAGCAGTGAAGTGGTAACTAGCTTAGAGCAGTACTTC. As protein: CASSEVVTSLEQYF.

The V gene is TRBV12-3 or TRBV12-4, the J gene TRBJ1-2; D remains ambiguous. This CDR3 is 16 amino acids long. Trimming took 7 bases from V and 5 from J, leaving 23 bases between them. This CDR3 reads CASTAPTRGRRYGYTF. The CDR3, as DNA: TGTGCCAGCACCGCCCCAACGCGGGGTCGTAGATATGGCTACACCTTC.

The table lists this clonotype with a few counts. This chain links TRBV20-1 with TRBJ1-1; 9 nucleotides match TRBD1. Per the germline V gene, CDR1 is DFQATT and CDR2 is SNEGSKA (reference sequence). This CDR3 has 14 amino acids. V gave up 1 base and J gave up 5 bases; unmatched junction bases: 5. CDR3 region: CSARVRQGGTEAFF. As DNA, the CDR3 is TGCAGTGCTAGAGTACGACAGGGGGGAACTGAAGCTTTCTTT.

Only a few counts were recorded for this clonotype. V is TRBV20-1 and J is TRBJ2-2; 8 bases are a match to TRBD1. Germline CDR1 and CDR2: DFQATT and SNEGSKA (reference sequence). This CDR3 comprises 14 residues. After removal of 2 bases from V and 7 bases from J, the junction contained 6 bases not matched to a gene. The DNA of the CDR3 is TGCAGTGCTAGAAGGGACAGGATCAGCGGGGAGCTGTTTTTT. This translates into CSARRDRISGELFF.

This clonotype was observed a few times. This chain connects TRBV3-1 to TRBJ1-1; D gene uncertain. V lost 4 bases and J lost 8, with 11 bases in between. Germline-derived CDR1 and CDR2 are LGHDT and YNNKEL (reference sequence). The CDR3 sequence is 12 residues long. CDR3 amino acids: CASSRSVGEAFF. For the CDR3, the DNA is TGTGCCAGCAGCCGCTCGGTTGGGGAAGCTTTCTTT.

The chain combines TRBV20-1 with TRBJ2-3; D gene ambiguous. V was trimmed by 3 bases and J by 3 bases, leaving 7 bases between them. This CDR3 comprises 12 residues. The germline CDR1 and CDR2 sequences are DFQATT and SNEGSKA (reference sequence). CDR3 sequence: CSASGSTDTQYF. DNA of the CDR3: TGCAGTGCTAGCGGTTCTACAGATACGCAGTATTTT.

The rearrangement uses TRBV12-3 or TRBV12-4 and TRBJ1-4, with D perhaps matching TRBD1 (6 bases). There are 13 residues in the CDR3. The V end lost 6 bases, the J end lost 7 bases, and 12 bases lay between the germline ends. The CDR3 DNA follows: TGTGCCAGCAGGATAAGGGGGGGTGAAAAACTGTTTTTT. It specifies CASRIRGGEKLFF.

The chain carries TRBV5-1 and TRBJ2-2, with 8 bases lining up with TRBD1. The CDR3 loop spans 15 amino acids. The J segment lost 4 bases and the V segment lost 3 bases, leaving 5 bases of the junction unmatched. CDR1 and CDR2 from the germline V gene are SGHRS and YFSETQ. This CDR3 reads CASSSRDRRTGELFF. The CDR3 DNA follows: TGCGCCAGCAGCTCCCGGGACAGGCGCACCGGGGAGCTGTTTTTT.

The J gene is TRBJ1-5, the V gene TRBV30; the D is unclear. Germline V gene data show CDR1 as GTSNPN and CDR2 as SVGIG (reference sequence). V was clipped by 2 bases and J by 1 base, with 12 bases between them. This CDR3 has 15 residues. The DNA for the CDR3 is TGTGCCTGGAGTCCCGGGAGCCTCAGCAATCAGCCCCAGCATTTT. Its protein product is CAWSPGSLSNQPQHF. Full variable domain (missing parts from reference TRBV30 and TRBJ1-5): SQTIHQWPATLVQPVGSPLSLECTVEGTSNPNLYWYRQAAGRGLQLLFYSVGIGQISSEVPQNLSASRPQDRQFILSSKKLLLSDSGFYLCAWSPGSLSNQPQHFGDGTRLSIL.